This TCR beta chain was captured in a study of OX40 agonist ivuxolimab in advanced cancers. Study as a whole: Patients in the trial were receiving intravenous ivuxolimab every 2 weeks, at doses of 0.01 to 10 mg/kg.

Generated by immunoSEQ multiplex PCR, the TCRdb table keeps only in-frame clones and is missing some. Of roughly 60,000 clones listed, roughly nine tenths are singletons. This CDR3 spans 15 amino acids. V lost 6 bases to trimming and J lost 7 bases, with 19 bases between them. Germline loops: CDR1 SNHLY, CDR2 FYNNEI. V gene TRBV2 combines with J gene TRBJ1-5; D is unresolved. The material sequenced was CD4+ or CD8+ T cells sorted from blood, taken in a trial of the OX40 agonist ivuxolimab. The clonotype originates from an adult with an advanced solid tumor such as melanoma, head and neck, liver or kidney cancer. The CDR3 is CASSMNVGSTQPQHF. CDR3 bases: TGTGCCAGCAGCATGAATGTAGGTAGTACGCAGCCCCAGCATTTT.